The rows below give T cell receptor beta chains drawn from one sample of a study of cytomegalovirus exposure and HLA in healthy donors. Sequencing used immunoSEQ multiplex PCR; TCRdb keeps in-frame clones, though not all of them. Here the sample spans roughly 68,000 clones, roughly four fifths being singletons. The sample taken for sequencing was PBMCs. These receptors all stem from a woman in her 30s in good health and CMV-seropositive. Both conserved end residues are part of each CDR3. D genes are given only for firm matches. A clone size is listed for some rows: how often the clone was seen (once, few, many), or a class if it is expanded.

d_gene: TRBD1
v_gene: TRBV5-1
j_gene: TRBJ2-7
abundance: -
CDR3aa: CASSLGTGGYEQYF
CDR3nt: TGCGCCAGCAGCTTAGGGACAGGGGGATACGAGCAGTACTTC

d_gene: -
v_gene: TRBV15
j_gene: TRBJ1-2
abundance: -
CDR3aa: CATSRDQGTVYGYTF
CDR3nt: TGTGCCACCAGCAGAGATCAGGGGACGGTCTATGGCTACACCTTC

d_gene: TRBD1
v_gene: TRBV9
j_gene: TRBJ1-4
abundance: -
CDR3aa: CASSVGQTGGSHLFF
CDR3nt: TGTGCCAGCAGCGTGGGACAGACTGGGGGTTCTCATCTGTTTTTT

d_gene: -
v_gene: TRBV28
j_gene: TRBJ2-2
abundance: -
CDR3aa: CASSASGGGTGELFF
CDR3nt: TGTGCCAGCAGCGCGTCAGGAGGAGGGACCGGGGAGCTGTTTTTT

d_gene: -
v_gene: TRBV15
j_gene: TRBJ1-1
abundance: medium-sized
CDR3aa: CATSSGTGLPEAFF
CDR3nt: TGTGCCACCAGCAGCGGAACAGGGTTGCCTGAAGCTTTCTTT

d_gene: -
v_gene: TRBV30
j_gene: TRBJ1-1
abundance: -
CDR3aa: CAWSTGIGAFF
CDR3nt: TGTGCCTGGTCGACAGGCATTGGAGCTTTCTTT

d_gene: TRBD1
v_gene: TRBV10-2
j_gene: TRBJ1-2
abundance: -
CDR3aa: CASSDRFGTGKRGGYTF
CDR3nt: TGCGCCAGCAGTGACAGATTCGGGACAGGGAAGCGAGGGGGCTACACCTTC

d_gene: -
v_gene: TRBV7-6
j_gene: TRBJ2-3
abundance: -
CDR3aa: CASQRGRVLTDTQYF
CDR3nt: TGTGCCAGTCAACGGGGAAGGGTGCTCACAGATACGCAGTATTTT

d_gene: TRBD2
v_gene: TRBV4-3
j_gene: TRBJ2-3
abundance: -
CDR3aa: CASSQLAGHTDTQYF
CDR3nt: TGCGCCAGCAGCCAACTAGCGGGACACACAGATACGCAGTATTTT

d_gene: -
v_gene: TRBV7-9
j_gene: TRBJ2-3
abundance: -
CDR3aa: CASSARGLSTDTQYF
CDR3nt: TGTGCCAGCAGCGCCAGGGGACTAAGCACAGATACGCAGTATTTT

d_gene: -
v_gene: TRBV28
j_gene: TRBJ1-3
abundance: few
CDR3aa: CASRPGHLRNTIYF
CDR3nt: TGTGCCAGCAGGCCGGGACACCTAAGAAACACCATATATTTT

d_gene: -
v_gene: TRBV11-2
j_gene: TRBJ2-3
abundance: -
CDR3aa: CASSLFLTDTQYF
CDR3nt: TGTGCCAGCAGCTTATTCCTCACAGATACGCAGTATTTT

d_gene: -
v_gene: TRBV15
j_gene: TRBJ1-4
abundance: -
CDR3aa: CATTGGNEKLFF
CDR3nt: TGTGCCACCACCGGAGGAAATGAAAAACTGTTTTTT

d_gene: TRBD1
v_gene: TRBV5-1
j_gene: TRBJ1-4
abundance: few
CDR3aa: CASTLRQGDEKLFF
CDR3nt: TGCGCCAGCACTCTGAGGCAGGGGGATGAAAAACTGTTTTTT

d_gene: -
v_gene: TRBV7-2
j_gene: TRBJ1-4
abundance: -
CDR3aa: CASSGTRRELFF
CDR3nt: TGTGCCAGCAGCGGGACAAGACGGGAACTGTTTTTT

d_gene: -
v_gene: TRBV5-1
j_gene: TRBJ2-5
abundance: -
CDR3aa: CASSLNGGKETQYF
CDR3nt: TGCGCCAGCAGCTTGAACGGCGGCAAAGAGACCCAGTACTTC

d_gene: -
v_gene: TRBV6-1
j_gene: TRBJ1-2
abundance: -
CDR3aa: CASTTVTNYGYTF
CDR3nt: TGTGCCAGCACGACAGTCACTAACTATGGCTACACCTTC

d_gene: -
v_gene: TRBV27
j_gene: TRBJ2-1
abundance: -
CDR3aa: CASSLTRGDGLPDEQFF
CDR3nt: TGTGCCAGCAGCCTCACCAGGGGGGATGGGTTACCGGATGAGCAGTTCTTC

d_gene: -
v_gene: TRBV30
j_gene: TRBJ1-2
abundance: -
CDR3aa: CAWSFSGAAGYTF
CDR3nt: TGTGCCTGGAGTTTCTCAGGGGCGGCTGGCTACACCTTC

d_gene: TRBD2
v_gene: TRBV27
j_gene: TRBJ2-5
abundance: few
CDR3aa: CASSPGLAGSQETQYF
CDR3nt: TGTGCCAGCAGTCCAGGACTAGCGGGGTCCCAAGAGACCCAGTACTTC

d_gene: -
v_gene: TRBV7-2
j_gene: TRBJ1-2
abundance: -
CDR3aa: CASSLGAAGSYGYTF
CDR3nt: TGTGCCAGCAGCTTAGGGGCCGCAGGGTCATATGGCTACACCTTC

d_gene: -
v_gene: TRBV5-1
j_gene: TRBJ2-1
abundance: -
CDR3aa: CASSLYLVWDEQFF
CDR3nt: TGCGCCAGCAGCTTGTACCTAGTATGGGATGAGCAGTTCTTC

d_gene: TRBD1
v_gene: TRBV28
j_gene: TRBJ1-3
abundance: once
CDR3aa: CASSFPGQGLTSGNTIYF
CDR3nt: TGTGCCAGCAGTTTTCCAGGACAGGGACTAACCTCTGGAAACACCATATATTTT

d_gene: -
v_gene: TRBV27
j_gene: TRBJ2-3
abundance: -
CDR3aa: CASSLGPGSTDTQYF
CDR3nt: TGTGCCAGCAGTTTAGGTCCCGGTAGCACAGATACGCAGTATTTT

d_gene: -
v_gene: TRBV29-1
j_gene: TRBJ2-2
abundance: -
CDR3aa: CSVEGRDGTGELFF
CDR3nt: TGCAGCGTTGAAGGGCGGGATGGGACCGGGGAGCTGTTTTTT

d_gene: -
v_gene: TRBV5-8
j_gene: TRBJ2-3
abundance: -
CDR3aa: CASSFTQATDTQYF
CDR3nt: TGTGCCAGCAGCTTTACACAGGCCACAGATACGCAGTATTTT

d_gene: -
v_gene: TRBV29-1
j_gene: TRBJ2-3
abundance: -
CDR3aa: CSVRTDPSTDTQYF
CDR3nt: TGCAGCGTTCGGACAGACCCTAGCACAGATACGCAGTATTTT

d_gene: TRBD1
v_gene: TRBV28
j_gene: TRBJ1-2
abundance: -
CDR3aa: CASSLLTGGGGYTF
CDR3nt: TGTGCCAGCAGTTTACTCACAGGGGGAGGCGGCTACACCTTC

d_gene: -
v_gene: TRBV5-1
j_gene: TRBJ1-1
abundance: -
CDR3aa: CASSPEARGTEAFF
CDR3nt: TGCGCCAGCAGCCCCGAGGCGCGGGGCACTGAAGCTTTCTTT

d_gene: -
v_gene: TRBV18
j_gene: TRBJ2-7
abundance: -
CDR3aa: CASSPGTSSYEQYF
CDR3nt: TGTGCCAGCTCACCAGGTACGAGCTCCTACGAGCAGTACTTC

d_gene: -
v_gene: TRBV6-1
j_gene: TRBJ2-3
abundance: many
CDR3aa: CASSEVGQSTDTQYF
CDR3nt: TGTGCCAGCAGTGAAGTAGGACAGAGCACAGATACGCAGTATTTT

d_gene: -
v_gene: TRBV30
j_gene: TRBJ1-3
abundance: -
CDR3aa: CAWSVNQGNTIYF
CDR3nt: TGTGCCTGGAGTGTAAACCAGGGAAACACCATATATTTT

d_gene: TRBD1
v_gene: TRBV4-3
j_gene: TRBJ1-1
abundance: few
CDR3aa: CASSDRGNTEAFF
CDR3nt: TGCGCCAGCAGCGACAGGGGGAACACTGAAGCTTTCTTT

d_gene: TRBD1
v_gene: TRBV29-1
j_gene: TRBJ1-2
abundance: -
CDR3aa: CSAGRTGRGYTF
CDR3nt: TGCAGCGCCGGACGGACAGGTAGAGGCTACACCTTC

d_gene: TRBD1
v_gene: TRBV6-6
j_gene: TRBJ2-7
abundance: -
CDR3aa: CASRPGQDGEQYF
CDR3nt: TGTGCCAGCAGACCGGGACAGGACGGCGAGCAGTACTTC

d_gene: -
v_gene: TRBV30
j_gene: TRBJ2-7
abundance: -
CDR3aa: CAWERSGSAQYF
CDR3nt: TGTGCCTGGGAGCGATCCGGCAGCGCGCAGTACTTC